This passage covers 2 T cell receptor beta chains from one sample sequenced in a study of shared clonotypes between healthy human individuals. In the naive CD8 group, cells lacked CD45RO and were positively selected for CCR7, so terminally differentiated effector memory CD45RA+ cells were left out. The method was immunoSEQ multiplex PCR; TCRdb's version includes in-frame clones alone and lacks a portion of them. The table includes hundreds of thousands of clones, roughly 98% detected once. The sample taken for sequencing was naive CD8+ T cells sorted from blood. Source of these receptors: a man aged 25-45 years in good health.

V gene TRBV28 combines with J gene TRBJ1-5, with D hard to call. The germline V and J ends were trimmed by 6 bases and 4 bases, with 4 bases remaining between them. Germline CDR1 and CDR2: MDHEN and SYDVKM. The CDR3 extends over 11 amino acids. This CDR3 reads CASRSNQPQHF. CDR3 nucleotides: TGTGCCAGCAGAAGTAATCAGCCCCAGCATTTT.

The chain combines TRBV5-6 with TRBJ1-2; 9 nucleotides line up with TRBD1. CDR1 and CDR2 from the germline V gene are SGHDT and YYEEEE. The CDR3 spans 14 residues. J lost 7 bases, V lost 5 bases, and 9 bases had no gene match. The CDR3: CASSHNRGPLGYTF. The CDR3 region has the DNA TGTGCCAGCAGTCATAACAGGGGGCCCCTTGGCTACACCTTC.